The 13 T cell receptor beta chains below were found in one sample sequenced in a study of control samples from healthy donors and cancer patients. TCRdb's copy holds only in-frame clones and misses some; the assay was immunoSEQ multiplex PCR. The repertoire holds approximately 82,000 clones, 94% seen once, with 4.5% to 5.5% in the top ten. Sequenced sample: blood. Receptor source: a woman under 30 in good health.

CDR3 bases: TGCGCCAGCACCTCACTTGGACAGGGTGGCTACACCTTC. Its protein is CASTSLGQGGYTF. The rearrangement links TRBV5-1 to TRBJ1-2; 8 nucleotides line up with TRBD1. This CDR3 contains 13 residues. From germline, CDR1 is SGHRS and CDR2 YFSETQ. V gave up 6 bases and J gave up 7 bases; unmatched junction bases: 8.

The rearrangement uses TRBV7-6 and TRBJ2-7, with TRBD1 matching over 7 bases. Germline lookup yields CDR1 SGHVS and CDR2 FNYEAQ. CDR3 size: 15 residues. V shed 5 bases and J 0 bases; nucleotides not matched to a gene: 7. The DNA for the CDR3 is TGTGCCAGCAGCCCAGACAGGGTTTACTCCTACGAGCAGTACTTC. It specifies CASSPDRVYSYEQYF.

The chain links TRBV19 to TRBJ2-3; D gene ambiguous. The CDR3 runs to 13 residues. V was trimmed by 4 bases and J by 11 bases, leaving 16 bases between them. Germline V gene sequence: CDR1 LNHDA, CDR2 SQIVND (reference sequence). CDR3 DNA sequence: TGTGCCAGTAGTACTTCCGAAGGAGCCAAGCAGTATTTT. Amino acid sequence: CASSTSEGAKQYF.

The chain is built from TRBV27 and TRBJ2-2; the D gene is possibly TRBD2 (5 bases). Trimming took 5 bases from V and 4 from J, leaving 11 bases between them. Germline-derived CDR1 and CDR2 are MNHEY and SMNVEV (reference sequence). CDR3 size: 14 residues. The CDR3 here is CASSTPGVTGELFF. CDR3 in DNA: TGTGCCAGCAGTACCCCCGGGGTCACCGGGGAGCTGTTTTTT.

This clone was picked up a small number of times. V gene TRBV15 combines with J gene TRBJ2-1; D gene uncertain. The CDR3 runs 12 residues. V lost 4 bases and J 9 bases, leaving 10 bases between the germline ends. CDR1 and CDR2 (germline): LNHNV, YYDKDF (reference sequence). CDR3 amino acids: CATSNYRGEQFF. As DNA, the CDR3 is TGTGCCACCAGCAACTACCGAGGTGAGCAGTTCTTC.

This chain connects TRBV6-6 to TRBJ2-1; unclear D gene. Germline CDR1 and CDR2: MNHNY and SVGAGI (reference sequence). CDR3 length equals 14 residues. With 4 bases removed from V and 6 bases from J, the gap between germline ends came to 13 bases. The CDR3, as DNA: TGTGCCAGCAGTTGGAGACCAGCCTCCAATGAGCAGTTCTTC. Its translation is CASSWRPASNEQFF.

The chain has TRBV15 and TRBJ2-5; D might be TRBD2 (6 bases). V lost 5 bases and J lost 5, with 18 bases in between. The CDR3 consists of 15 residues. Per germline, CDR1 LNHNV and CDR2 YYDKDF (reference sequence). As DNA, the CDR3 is TGTGCCACCAGCGGCGGCAGGGAGGCGTTGGAGACCCAGTACTTC. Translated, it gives CATSGGREALETQYF.

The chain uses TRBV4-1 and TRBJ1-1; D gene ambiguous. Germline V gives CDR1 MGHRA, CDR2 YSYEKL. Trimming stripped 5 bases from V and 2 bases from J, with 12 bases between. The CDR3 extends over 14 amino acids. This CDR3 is CASSLAYSNTEAFF. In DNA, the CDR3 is TGCGCCAGCAGCTTAGCGTACTCTAACACTGAAGCTTTCTTT.

This CDR3 is CASSPTFLYRTGNTIYF. CDR3 bases: TGTGCCAGCTCACCCACTTTCCTTTACAGAACTGGAAACACCATATATTTT. V gene TRBV18 combines with J gene TRBJ1-3; D is unclear. The V and J ends lost 3 bases and 2 bases respectively, with 17 bases between them. This CDR3 spans 17 amino acids. The germline V gene encodes CDR1 KGHSH and CDR2 LQKENI.

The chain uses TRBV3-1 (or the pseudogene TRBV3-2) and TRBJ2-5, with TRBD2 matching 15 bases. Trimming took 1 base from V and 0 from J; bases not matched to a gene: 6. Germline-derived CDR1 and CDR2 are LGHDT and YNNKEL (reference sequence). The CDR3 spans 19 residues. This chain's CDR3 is CASSQGWGLAGGYQETQYF. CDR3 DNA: TGTGCCAGCAGCCAAGGCTGGGGACTAGCGGGGGGTTACCAAGAGACCCAGTACTTC.

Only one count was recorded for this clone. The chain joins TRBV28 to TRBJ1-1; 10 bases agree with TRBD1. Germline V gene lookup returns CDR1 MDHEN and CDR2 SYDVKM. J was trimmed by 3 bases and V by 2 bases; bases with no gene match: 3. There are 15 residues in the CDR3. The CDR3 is CASSLRTGGDTEAFF. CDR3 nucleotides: TGTGCCAGCAGTTTACGGACAGGGGGGGACACTGAAGCTTTCTTT.

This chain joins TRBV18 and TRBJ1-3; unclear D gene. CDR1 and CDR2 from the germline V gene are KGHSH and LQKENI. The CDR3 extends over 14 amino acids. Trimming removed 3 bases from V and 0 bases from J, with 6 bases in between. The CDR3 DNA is TGTGCCAGCTCACCCAGCGGCTCTGGAAACACCATATATTTT. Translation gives CASSPSGSGNTIYF.

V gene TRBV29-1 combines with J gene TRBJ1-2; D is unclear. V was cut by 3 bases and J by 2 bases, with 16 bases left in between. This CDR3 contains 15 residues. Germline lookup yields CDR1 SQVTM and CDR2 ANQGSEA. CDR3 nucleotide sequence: TGCAGCGTTGAGGCCAGCTCGGAAAGGAACTATGGCTACACCTTC. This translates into CSVEASSERNYGYTF.